This entry features one T cell receptor (beta chain) sequence. CDR1 MDHEN and CDR2 SYDVKM come from the germline V gene. The CDR3 sequence is 16 residues long. J lost 4 bases, V lost 3 bases, and 7 bases had no gene match. This sample was taken from a study of blood T cell repertoires in COVID-19. In the authors' workflow: By means of reference gene primer amplification, nucleated cell counts were estimated. Sequenced by immunoSEQ multiplex PCR; TCRdb stores in-frame clones only, minus some. D and trimming were read from the DNA, whereas the V and J calls and clone size are those reported in that table. The top ten hold approximately 12% of the sample, which has 250,000 to 300,000 clones, roughly 90% seen once.

V gene TRBV28 combines with J gene TRBJ2-1; 9 positions agree with TRBD1. This TCR was sampled from a woman aged 55-69 years with acute or convalescent COVID-19. The sequenced sample consisted of peripheral blood. The CDR3 here is CASSLVTGGLYNEQFF. In nucleotides, the CDR3 is TGTGCCAGCAGTTTGGTGACAGGGGGGCTATACAATGAGCAGTTCTTC.